Sequencing of this T cell receptor (beta chain) was carried out in a study of type 1 regulatory T cells. Study at large: An in vitro protocol generated T-allo10, a Tr1-enriched, alloantigen-specific CD4 T cell product.

In TCRdb, the reads were re-called with MiXCR into one record per CDR3 protein. The table includes 80,000 to 100,000 distinct CDR3 sequences, about 28% detected once. The origin of this receptor is a human donor in good health. Sequencing was carried out using CD4+ T cells, either the whole sample or a sorted fraction (not recorded which).

CDR3 sequence (DNA): TGTGCCAGTAGACCGACCGGGACAGGGGGCCACACTGAAGCTTTCTTT. It yields the protein CASRPTGTGGHTEAFF. The chain links TRBV19 to TRBJ1-1, with 12 nucleotides matching TRBD1. V lost 6 bases, J lost 3 bases, and 8 bases stayed unmatched. The CDR3 has 16 residues. Per the germline V gene, CDR1 is LNHDA and CDR2 is SQIVND (reference sequence).